Given below is one T cell receptor beta chain in context. No antigen is known for it. V lost 4 bases to trimming and J lost 3 bases, with 19 bases between them. The CDR3 length is 17 residues. Germline CDR1 and CDR2: SGHRS and YFSETQ. DNA at about 210 ng, tens of thousands of T cell genomes, went into sorted-subset replicate PCRs. This table comes from immunoSEQ multiplex PCR, and its TCRdb copy is limited to in-frame clones, with some not included. The repertoire holds about 2.3 million clones, with approximately 93% as singletons. This sample stems from a study of shared clonotypes between healthy human individuals. Whole-study results and caveats: Memory subsets generally showed smaller estimated richness than naive subsets did. A reduction in generation probabilities was seen for non-shared clonotypes relative to those shared by all four donors.

This clonotype originated in a man between 18 and 29 years old in good health. Some clones in this sample may be carry-over from other donors' samples. J is TRBJ1-4 and V is TRBV5-1; D is perhaps TRBD1 (6 bases). The material sequenced was naive CD4+ T cells from PBMCs. The subset: CD45RA+ positively selected. The CDR3 DNA reads as TGCGCCAGCAGCCCTATTGGGGGCTTAGGGGCTAATGAAAAACTGTTTTTT. Translation gives CASSPIGGLGANEKLFF.